One sample yielded the 8 T cell receptor beta chains listed below, sequenced in a study of T cells in localized non-small cell lung cancer. Generated by immunoSEQ multiplex PCR, the TCRdb table keeps only in-frame clones and is missing some. Of around 5,300 clones listed, 33% are singletons. The sequencing used lung tumor tissue, collected before any cancer treatment. The receptor set was obtained from a female donor over 55 with stage I lung adenocarcinoma.

This clone was seen only a few times. This chain joins TRBV2 and TRBJ1-4; 8 nucleotides match TRBD1. J was trimmed by 3 bases and V by 8 bases; bases with no gene match: 2. CDR1 and CDR2 from the germline V gene are SNHLY and FYNNEI. The CDR3 runs 13 residues. The CDR3: CASFRGPNEKLFF. The CDR3, as DNA: TGTGCCAGCTTCAGGGGGCCTAATGAAAAACTGTTTTTT.

The table lists this clone with a few counts. The chain employs TRBV6-8 and TRBJ1-2; D is ambiguous. Per germline, CDR1 MNHGY and CDR2 SAAAGT. V was clipped by 7 bases and J by 0 bases, with 9 bases between them. This CDR3 region has 13 residues. The CDR3 nucleotides read TGTGCCAGCACCCTAGGTCCTAACTATGGCTACACCTTC. It encodes CASTLGPNYGYTF.

The chain is built from TRBV7-6 and TRBJ2-3; D tentatively reads TRBD1 or TRBD2 (5 bases each). Germline V gene sequence: CDR1 SGHVS, CDR2 FNYEAQ. Trimming removed 4 bases at V and 0 bases at J, with 11 bases between. There are 15 residues in the CDR3. In nucleotides, the CDR3 is TGTGCCAGCAGCTCTGGGACCATTAGCACAGATACGCAGTATTTT. Translating it yields CASSSGTISTDTQYF.

J is TRBJ2-2 and V is TRBV12-5; 9 nucleotides agree with TRBD1. The germline gives CDR1 LGHNT, CDR2 FRNRAP. The CDR3 is 15 amino acids. The CDR3 DNA is TGTGCCAGCAAACCGGGACAGGGTGCCACCGGGGAGCTGTTTTTT. Its protein product is CASKPGQGATGELFF.

J is TRBJ2-1 and V is TRBV19, with D possibly matching TRBD1 (6 bases). The CDR3 is made up of 12 amino acids. With 11 bases removed from V and 4 bases from J, the gap between germline ends came to 12 bases. Germline V CDR1 and CDR2: LNHDA, SQIVND (reference sequence). Written as DNA, the CDR3 is TGTGCCGCCGCGGACAGATACAATGAGCAGTTCTTC. As protein: CAAADRYNEQFF. Using reference TRBV19 and TRBJ2-1 for the parts outside the CDR3, the full variable domain is DGGITQSPKYLFRKEGQNVTLSCEQNLNHDAMYWYRQDPGQGLRLIYYSQIVNDFQKGDIAEGYSVSREKKESFPLTVTSAQKNPTAFYLCAAADRYNEQFFGPGTRLTVL.

This clone is labeled medium-sized. The V and J genes are TRBV6-8 and TRBJ2-5, with 8 bases fitting TRBD1. J lost 4 bases, V lost 6 bases, and 10 bases had no gene match. The CDR3 totals 15 residues. Germline CDR1 MNHGY, CDR2 SAAAGT. For the CDR3, the DNA is TGTGCCAGCAGCCGTGGACAGGGCGAGGTAGAGACCCAGTACTTC. Its translation: CASSRGQGEVETQYF.

This chain connects TRBV30 to TRBJ1-6; D is unresolved. The germline V gene encodes CDR1 GTSNPN and CDR2 SVGIG (reference sequence). Trimming shortened V by 1 base and J by 7 bases, and 8 bases separated the two germline ends. The length of the CDR3 is 13 residues. The CDR3 region has the DNA TGTGCCTGGAGTGCGGGCCTAAATTCACCCCTCCACTTT. Translation: CAWSAGLNSPLHF. The full variable domain, its missing parts supplied by reference TRBV30 and TRBJ1-6, is SQTIHQWPATLVQPVGSPLSLECTVEGTSNPNLYWYRQAAGRGLQLLFYSVGIGQISSEVPQNLSASRPQDRQFILSSKKLLLSDSGFYLCAWSAGLNSPLHFGNGTRLTVT.

This clone was seen more than once but under ten times. This chain uses TRBV11-3 with TRBJ2-7, with 9 bases matching TRBD1. This CDR3 comprises 14 residues. Germline lookup yields CDR1 SGHNT and CDR2 YENEEA. V lost 3 bases and J lost 7; bases outside the gene matches: 7. CDR3 DNA: TGTGCCAGCAGCTTTGAGGGACAGGGTGTAGAGCAGTACTTC. This sequence encodes CASSFEGQGVEQYF.